The entry below gives a single T cell receptor beta chain sequence along with its context. These data are taken from a study of cytomegalovirus exposure and HLA in healthy donors. Researchers ran the PCR with 60 Vbeta and 13 Jbeta primers. The protocol was immunoSEQ multiplex PCR, while the TCRdb copy is restricted to in-frame clones and leaves out a portion. The repertoire holds tens of thousands of clones, with more than 70% as singletons. The J segment lost 1 base and the V segment lost 7 bases, leaving 5 bases of the junction unmatched. The CDR3 is 14 amino acids. Germline V gene sequence: CDR1 SGHNT, CDR2 YYREEE (reference sequence).

Source material: PBMCs. This chain joins TRBV5-4 and TRBJ2-3; 8 bases are shared with TRBD2. This TCR was recovered from a woman younger than 45 in good health and CMV-seronegative. CDR3 coding DNA: TGTGCCAGCCATAGCGGGGCACGCACAGATACGCAGTATTTT. This sequence encodes CASHSGARTDTQYF.